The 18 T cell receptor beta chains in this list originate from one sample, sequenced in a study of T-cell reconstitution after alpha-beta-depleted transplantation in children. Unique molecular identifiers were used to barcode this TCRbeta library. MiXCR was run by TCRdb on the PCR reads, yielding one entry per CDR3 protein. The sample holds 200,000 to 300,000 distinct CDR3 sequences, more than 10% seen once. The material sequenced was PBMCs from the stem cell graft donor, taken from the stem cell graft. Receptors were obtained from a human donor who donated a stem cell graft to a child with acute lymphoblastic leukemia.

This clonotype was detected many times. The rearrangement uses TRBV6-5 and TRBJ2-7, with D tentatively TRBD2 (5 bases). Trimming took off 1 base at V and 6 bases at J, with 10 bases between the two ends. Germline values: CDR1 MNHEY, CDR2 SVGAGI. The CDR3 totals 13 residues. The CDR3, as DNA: TGTGCCAGCAGTTACTTAGAGGGCCGCGAGCAGTACTTC. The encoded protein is CASSYLEGREQYF.

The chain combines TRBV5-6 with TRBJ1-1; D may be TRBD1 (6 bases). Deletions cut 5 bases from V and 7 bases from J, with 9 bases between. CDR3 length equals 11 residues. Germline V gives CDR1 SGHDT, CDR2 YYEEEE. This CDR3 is CASRGQNEAFF. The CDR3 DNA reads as TGTGCCAGCAGGGGACAAAATGAAGCTTTCTTT. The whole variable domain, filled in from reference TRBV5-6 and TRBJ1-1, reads DAGVTQSPTHLIKTRGQQVTLRCSPKSGHDTVSWYQQALGQGPQFIFQYYEEEERQRGNFPDRFSGHQFPNYSSELNVNALLLGDSALYLCASRGQNEAFFGQGTRLTVV.

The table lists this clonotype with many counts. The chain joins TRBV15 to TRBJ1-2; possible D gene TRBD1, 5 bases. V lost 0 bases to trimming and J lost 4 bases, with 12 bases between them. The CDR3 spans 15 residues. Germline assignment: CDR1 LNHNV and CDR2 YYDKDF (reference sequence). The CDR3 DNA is TGTGCCACCAGCAGAGATAGGCAGGGCCTCTATGGCTACACCTTC. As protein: CATSRDRQGLYGYTF.

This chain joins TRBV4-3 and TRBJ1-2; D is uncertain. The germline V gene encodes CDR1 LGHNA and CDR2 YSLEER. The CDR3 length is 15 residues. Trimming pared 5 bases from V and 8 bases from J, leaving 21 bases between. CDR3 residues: CASSEKEKGVEGYTF. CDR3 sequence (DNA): TGCGCCAGCAGCGAGAAGGAGAAGGGTGTCGAGGGCTACACCTTC.

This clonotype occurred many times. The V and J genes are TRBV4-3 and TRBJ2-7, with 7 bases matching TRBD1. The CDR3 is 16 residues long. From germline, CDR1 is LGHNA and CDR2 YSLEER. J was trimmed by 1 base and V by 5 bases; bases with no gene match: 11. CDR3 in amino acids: CASSKYYRDSSYEQYF. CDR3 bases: TGCGCCAGCAGCAAATACTACCGGGACAGTTCCTACGAGCAGTACTTC.

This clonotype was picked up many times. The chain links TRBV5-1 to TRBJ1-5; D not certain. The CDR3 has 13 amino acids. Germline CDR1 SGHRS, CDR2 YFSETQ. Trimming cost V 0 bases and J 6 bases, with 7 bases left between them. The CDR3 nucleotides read TGCGCCAGCAGCTTGGATGGAGCTCAGCCCCAGCATTTT. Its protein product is CASSLDGAQPQHF.

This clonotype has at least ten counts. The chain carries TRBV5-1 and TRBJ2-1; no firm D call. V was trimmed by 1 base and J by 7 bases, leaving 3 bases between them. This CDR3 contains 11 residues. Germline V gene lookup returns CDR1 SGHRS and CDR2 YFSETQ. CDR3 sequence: CASSLMNEQFF. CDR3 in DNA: TGCGCCAGCAGCTTGATGAATGAGCAGTTCTTC.

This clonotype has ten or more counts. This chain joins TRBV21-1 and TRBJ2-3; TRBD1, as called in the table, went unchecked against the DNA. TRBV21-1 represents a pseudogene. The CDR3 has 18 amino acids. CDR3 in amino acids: CASTRVRRPSLGTDTQYF. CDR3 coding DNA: TGTGCCAGCACCCGAGTACGGAGACCGTCCCTCGGCACAGATACGCAGTATTTT.

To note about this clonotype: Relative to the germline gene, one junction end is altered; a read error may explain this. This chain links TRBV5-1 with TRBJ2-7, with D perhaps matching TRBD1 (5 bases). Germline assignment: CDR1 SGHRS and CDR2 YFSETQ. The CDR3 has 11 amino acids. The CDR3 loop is CARSFRDEQYF. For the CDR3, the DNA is TGCGCCCGCAGCTTCAGGGACGAGCAGTACTTC.

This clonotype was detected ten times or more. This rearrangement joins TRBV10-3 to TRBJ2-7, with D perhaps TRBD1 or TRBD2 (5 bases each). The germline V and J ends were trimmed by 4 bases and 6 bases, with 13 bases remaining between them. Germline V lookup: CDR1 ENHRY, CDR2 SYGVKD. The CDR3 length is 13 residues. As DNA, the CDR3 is TGTGCCATCAGTGGGCTTCCGGGGCCCGAGCAGTACTTC. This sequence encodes CAISGLPGPEQYF.

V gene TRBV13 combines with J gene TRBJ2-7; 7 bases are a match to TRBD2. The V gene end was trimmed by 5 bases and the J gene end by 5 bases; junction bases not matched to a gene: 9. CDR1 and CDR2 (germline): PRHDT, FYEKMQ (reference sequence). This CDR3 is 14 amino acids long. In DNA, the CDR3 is TGTGCCAGCAGCCTAGCCGGGGGGTGGAACGAGCAGTACTTC. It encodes CASSLAGGWNEQYF.

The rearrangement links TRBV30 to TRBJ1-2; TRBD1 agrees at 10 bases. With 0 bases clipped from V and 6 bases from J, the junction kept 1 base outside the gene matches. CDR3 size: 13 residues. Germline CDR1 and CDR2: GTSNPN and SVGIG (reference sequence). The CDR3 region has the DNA TGTGCCTGGAGTGTCGGGACAGGGGATGGCTACACCTTC. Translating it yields CAWSVGTGDGYTF. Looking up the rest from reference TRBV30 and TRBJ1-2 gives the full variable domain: SQTIHQWPATLVQPVGSPLSLECTVEGTSNPNLYWYRQAAGRGLQLLFYSVGIGQISSEVPQNLSASRPQDRQFILSSKKLLLSDSGFYLCAWSVGTGDGYTFGSGTRLTVV.

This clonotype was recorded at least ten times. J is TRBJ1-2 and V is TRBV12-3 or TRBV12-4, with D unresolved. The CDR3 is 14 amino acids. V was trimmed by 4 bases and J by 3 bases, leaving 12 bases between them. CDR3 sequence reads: CASSSVVGDYGYTF. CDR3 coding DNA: TGTGCCAGCAGTTCAGTGGTGGGCGACTATGGCTACACCTTC.

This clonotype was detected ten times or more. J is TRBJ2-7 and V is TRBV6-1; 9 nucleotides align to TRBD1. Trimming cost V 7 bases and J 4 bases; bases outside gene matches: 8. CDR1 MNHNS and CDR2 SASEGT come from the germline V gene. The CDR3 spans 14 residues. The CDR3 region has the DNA TGTGCCAGCAACATGGGGACAGGGCCTTACGAGCAGTACTTC. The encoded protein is CASNMGTGPYEQYF.

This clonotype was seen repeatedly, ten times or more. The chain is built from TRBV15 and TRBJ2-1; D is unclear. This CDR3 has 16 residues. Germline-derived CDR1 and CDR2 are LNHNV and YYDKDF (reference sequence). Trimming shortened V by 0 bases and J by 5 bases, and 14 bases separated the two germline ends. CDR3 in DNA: TGTGCCACCAGCAGAGATATGGGCGTAAGGAACAATGAGCAGTTCTTC. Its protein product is CATSRDMGVRNNEQFF.

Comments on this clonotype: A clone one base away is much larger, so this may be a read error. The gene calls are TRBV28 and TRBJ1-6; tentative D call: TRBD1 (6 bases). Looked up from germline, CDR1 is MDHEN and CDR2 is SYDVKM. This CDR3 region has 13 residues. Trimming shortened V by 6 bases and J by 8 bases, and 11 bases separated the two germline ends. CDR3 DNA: TGTGCCAGCAGACCTCCAGGGGATTCACCCCTCCACTTT. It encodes CASRPPGDSPLHF.

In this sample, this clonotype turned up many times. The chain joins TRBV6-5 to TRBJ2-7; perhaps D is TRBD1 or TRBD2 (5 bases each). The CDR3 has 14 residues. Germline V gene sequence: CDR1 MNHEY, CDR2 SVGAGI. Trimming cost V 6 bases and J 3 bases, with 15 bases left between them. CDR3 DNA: TGTGCCAGCAGCAGGGACGGGACGAACTACGAGCAGTACTTC. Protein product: CASSRDGTNYEQYF.

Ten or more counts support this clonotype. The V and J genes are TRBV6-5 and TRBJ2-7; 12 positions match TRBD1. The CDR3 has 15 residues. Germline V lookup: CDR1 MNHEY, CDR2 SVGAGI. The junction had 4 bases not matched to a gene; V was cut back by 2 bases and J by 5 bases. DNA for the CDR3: TGTGCCAGCAGTTACACGGGACAGGGGGCACACGAGCAGTACTTC. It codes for CASSYTGQGAHEQYF.